These 26 T cell receptor beta chains share one sample of origin, sequenced in a study of graft-versus-host responses after intestinal transplantation. Which antigens these TCRs recognize remains unknown. The assay was immunoSEQ multiplex PCR, and TCRdb's table has in-frame clones only and misses some. The data hold fewer than 120,000 clones, with around 93% observed a single time. Sequencing was performed on unstimulated CD8+ T cells sorted from spleen or lymph node cells, taken before intestinal transplant. The receptors originated from a human donor who received an intestinal transplant.

The rearrangement uses TRBV9 and TRBJ1-3; D gene ambiguous. Germline-derived CDR1 and CDR2 are SGDLS and YYNGEE. Trimming left V 0 bases short and J 2 bases short, with 9 bases between. The CDR3 extends over 15 amino acids. The CDR3 sequence: CASSVAGVTGNTIYF. The CDR3 DNA reads TGTGCCAGCAGCGTAGCTGGTGTCACTGGAAACACCATATATTTT.

The genes are TRBV29-1 and TRBJ2-1, with D possibly being TRBD2 (5 bases). With 2 bases removed from V and 4 bases from J, the gap between germline ends came to 12 bases. The germline gives CDR1 SQVTM, CDR2 ANQGSEA. The CDR3 is made up of 14 amino acids. The CDR3 DNA follows: TGCAGCGTTGAACGGTGGGAGAGGTACAATGAGCAGTTCTTC. It is translated as CSVERWERYNEQFF.

The chain is built from TRBV11-2 and TRBJ2-1; the match to TRBD2 covers 11 bases. CDR1 is SGHAT and CDR2 is FQNNGV in the germline V gene. The CDR3 is 18 residues long. V trimming: 3 bases; J trimming: 0 bases; junction bases outside the gene matches: 7. The chain's CDR3 is CASSLTTSGTGSYNEQFF. CDR3 sequence (DNA): TGTGCCAGCAGCTTGACGACTAGCGGGACCGGCTCCTACAATGAGCAGTTCTTC.

This rearrangement joins TRBV7-3 to TRBJ2-7; 9 bases match TRBD2. The CDR3 sequence is 14 residues long. V was pared by 3 bases and J by 3 bases, with 3 bases of the junction left unmatched. From germline, CDR1 is SGHTA and CDR2 FQGTGA. In DNA form, the CDR3 reads TGTGCCAGCAGCTTTAGCGGGAGCAGCTACGAGCAGTACTTC. This gives the protein CASSFSGSSYEQYF.

This chain links TRBV6-1 with TRBJ2-1; D is uncertain. Trimming removed 7 bases from V and 5 bases from J, with 18 bases in between. The CDR3 covers 15 residues. Germline loops: CDR1 MNHNS, CDR2 SASEGT. The CDR3 loop reads CASMNPGRTNNEQFF. As DNA, the CDR3 is TGTGCCAGCATGAACCCTGGGCGGACGAACAATGAGCAGTTCTTC.

The chain employs TRBV30 and TRBJ2-7, with D perhaps assigned TRBD1 or TRBD2 (6 bases each). Germline V lookup: CDR1 GTSNPN, CDR2 SVGIG (reference sequence). This CDR3 has 14 residues. Trimming took 5 bases from V and 2 from J, leaving 16 bases between them. For the CDR3, the DNA is TGTGCCTGGCTCCCGGGGGCAGGTGCCTACGAGCAGTACTTC. As protein: CAWLPGAGAYEQYF.

The rearrangement links TRBV30 to TRBJ1-4; 8 bases fit TRBD1. Germline V gives CDR1 GTSNPN, CDR2 SVGIG (reference sequence). The CDR3 loop spans 14 amino acids. V trimming: 5 bases; J trimming: 5 bases; junction bases outside the gene matches: 7. The CDR3 nucleotides read TGTGCCTGGTCCGACGGACAGGGAAATGAAAAACTGTTTTTT. It yields the protein CAWSDGQGNEKLFF.

The rearrangement uses TRBV19 and TRBJ1-1, with 9 bases that match TRBD1. The CDR3 covers 15 residues. Looked up from germline, CDR1 is LNHDA and CDR2 is SQIVND (reference sequence). The trim removed 5 bases at V and 3 bases at J, leaving 7 bases unmatched. The DNA of the CDR3 is TGTGCCAGTAGTGTGTCCGGGACAGGGTACACTGAAGCTTTCTTT. The encoded protein is CASSVSGTGYTEAFF.

The rearrangement joins TRBV27 to TRBJ2-6, with a possible D match to TRBD1 (5 bases). CDR1 and CDR2 (germline): MNHEY, SMNVEV (reference sequence). The CDR3 has 16 residues. V was clipped by 5 bases and J by 4 bases, with 15 bases between them. The DNA for the CDR3 is TGTGCCAGCAGTCCAAAGACAGTCTCCGGGGCCAACGTCCTGACTTTC. Protein product: CASSPKTVSGANVLTF.

In regard to this clone: Because the CDR3's place on the DNA is in doubt, the DNA is left out and the CDR3 is given as listed by TCRdb. The chain couples TRBV27 to TRBJ2-2; the D segment call TRBD2 is taken from the table without a DNA check. The germline gives CDR1 MNHEY, CDR2 SMNVEV (reference sequence). The CDR3 totals 12 residues, both ends included. CDR3: CASSFGAGELFF.

The rearrangement links TRBV7-6 to TRBJ2-5; TRBD2 matches 7 bases. The CDR3 consists of 15 residues. Germline V gives CDR1 SGHVS, CDR2 FNYEAQ. V was pared by 1 base and J by 5 bases, with 7 bases of the junction left unmatched. CDR3 in amino acids: CASSLGGSNKETQYF. DNA of the CDR3: TGTGCCAGCAGCTTAGGCGGGAGTAACAAGGAGACCCAGTACTTC.

There are a few counts of this clone. This chain uses TRBV7-9 with TRBJ1-2; tentative D call: TRBD1 (5 bases). Germline-derived CDR1 and CDR2 are SEHNR and FQNEAQ (reference sequence). The V gene lost 1 base and the J gene lost 4 bases, with 10 bases spanning the gap. This CDR3 is 14 amino acids long. The CDR3 nucleotides read TGTGCCAGCAGCTTAGGGCCGGGGACCTATGGCTACACCTTC. As protein: CASSLGPGTYGYTF.

The chain recombines TRBV11-3 with TRBJ2-1, with D unclear. Germline CDR1 SGHNT, CDR2 YENEEA. V lost 1 base, J lost 8 bases, and 12 bases lay in between. This CDR3 is built from 14 residues. This chain's CDR3 is CASSLVPSTYEQFF. The CDR3 nucleotides are TGTGCCAGCAGCTTAGTCCCCTCGACGTATGAGCAGTTCTTC.

The chain links TRBV4-1 to TRBJ2-1; D may be TRBD2 (5 bases). This CDR3 spans 12 amino acids. Germline CDR1 is MGHRA and CDR2 is YSYEKL. Trimming removed 3 bases at V and 6 bases at J, with 6 bases between. For the CDR3, the DNA is TGCGCCAGCAGCCATCTAGCCAATGAGCAGTTCTTC. Its protein is CASSHLANEQFF.

This chain joins TRBV5-1 and TRBJ2-3; 8 bases match TRBD2. The germline gives CDR1 SGHRS, CDR2 YFSETQ. The CDR3 runs 19 residues. J was trimmed by 0 bases and V by 1 base; bases with no gene match: 13. The CDR3 is CASSLLVGTGGVSTDTQYF. DNA of the CDR3: TGCGCCAGCAGCTTGCTGGTAGGGACGGGAGGGGTTAGCACAGATACGCAGTATTTT.

This clone was seen only once. This chain connects TRBV5-1 to TRBJ2-4, with a weak D call TRBD1 (6 bases). The CDR3 is made up of 14 amino acids. Germline V gene sequence: CDR1 SGHRS, CDR2 YFSETQ. Trimming pared 4 bases from V and 0 bases from J, leaving 8 bases between. CDR3 nucleotide sequence: TGCGCCAGCAGCCGGACAGTAGCCAAAAACATTCAGTACTTC. This codes for CASSRTVAKNIQYF.

The rearrangement joins TRBV30 to TRBJ2-5; tentatively, D is TRBD2 (5 bases). The germline V and J ends were trimmed by 1 base and 7 bases, with 10 bases remaining between them. The CDR3 runs 12 residues. Germline lookup yields CDR1 GTSNPN and CDR2 SVGIG (reference sequence). For the CDR3, the DNA is TGTGCCTGGAGTGAGGCGGGTTGGACCCAGTACTTC. Residues: CAWSEAGWTQYF.

This rearrangement joins TRBV5-1 to TRBJ2-7, with TRBD2 matching 7 bases. After removal of 5 bases from V and 5 bases from J, the junction contained 4 bases not matched to a gene. Germline V lookup: CDR1 SGHRS, CDR2 YFSETQ. CDR3 size: 12 residues. In DNA form, the CDR3 reads TGCGCCAGCAGACCAGGGACTAACGAGCAGTACTTC. Translated: CASRPGTNEQYF.

The sample holds one count of this clone. CDR3 in DNA: TGTGCCAGCAGTTACGCGACCTGGGGAGCGACTGAGCAGTACTTC. Its protein product is CASSYATWGATEQYF. V usage is TRBV6-5 and J usage is TRBJ2-7, with D maybe TRBD2 (5 bases). Germline-derived CDR1 and CDR2 are MNHEY and SVGAGI. There are 15 residues in the CDR3. The V end was cut by 2 bases, the J end by 7 bases, with 18 bases between.

The chain joins TRBV7-9 to TRBJ1-4, with no clear D. The V end lost 5 bases, the J end lost 0 bases, and 10 bases lay between the germline ends. CDR1 and CDR2 (germline): SEHNR, FQNEAQ (reference sequence). The CDR3 has 15 residues. The DNA for the CDR3 is TGTGCCAGCAGCCCCGAGGTTGCAACTAATGAAAAACTGTTTTTT. Amino acids: CASSPEVATNEKLFF.

The chain employs TRBV19 and TRBJ2-7; D might be TRBD1 (6 bases). V lost 3 bases and J lost 5, with 11 bases in between. The germline CDR1 and CDR2 sequences are LNHDA and SQIVND (reference sequence). There are 13 residues in the CDR3. CDR3 amino acids: CASSMVRGNEQYF. The DNA for the CDR3 is TGTGCCAGTAGTATGGTCAGGGGCAACGAGCAGTACTTC.

The gene calls are TRBV28 and TRBJ1-4; 7 nucleotides agree with TRBD1. V lost 4 bases, J lost 2 bases, and 7 bases stayed unmatched. Germline loops: CDR1 MDHEN, CDR2 SYDVKM. The CDR3 consists of 16 residues. This chain's CDR3 is CASSSNRGRTNEKLFF. CDR3 in DNA: TGTGCCAGCAGTTCCAACAGGGGTCGGACTAATGAAAAACTGTTTTTT.

V and J are TRBV27 and TRBJ2-3; 10 bases are a match to TRBD1. The J segment lost 6 bases and the V segment lost 2 bases, leaving 2 bases of the junction unmatched. The CDR3 contains 14 residues. Germline V lookup: CDR1 MNHEY, CDR2 SMNVEV (reference sequence). The CDR3 protein is CASSLGTGVDTQYF. DNA for the CDR3: TGTGCCAGCAGTTTAGGGACAGGGGTTGATACGCAGTATTTT.

The rearrangement uses TRBV19 and TRBJ2-2; D gene unclear. The V gene lost 2 bases and the J gene lost 1 base, with 5 bases spanning the gap. Germline CDR1 and CDR2: LNHDA and SQIVND (reference sequence). There are 14 residues in the CDR3. The CDR3 protein is CASSISRNTGELFF. Written as DNA, the CDR3 is TGTGCCAGTAGTATATCGCGGAACACCGGGGAGCTGTTTTTT.

This chain links TRBV5-1 with TRBJ2-7, with D uncertain. Trimming took off 2 bases at V and 6 bases at J, with 6 bases between the two ends. The germline V gene has CDR1 SGHRS and CDR2 YFSETQ. The CDR3 has 11 amino acids. The CDR3 spells CASSFGLEQYF. The CDR3, as DNA: TGCGCCAGCAGCTTCGGGCTCGAGCAGTACTTC.

The rearrangement uses TRBV19 and TRBJ2-1; no clear D gene. The germline gives CDR1 LNHDA, CDR2 SQIVND (reference sequence). The CDR3 totals 12 residues. Trimming pared 3 bases from V and 7 bases from J, leaving 7 bases between. The CDR3 bases are TGTGCCAGTAGTATCCTCGGGAATGAGCAGTTCTTC. Amino acid sequence: CASSILGNEQFF.